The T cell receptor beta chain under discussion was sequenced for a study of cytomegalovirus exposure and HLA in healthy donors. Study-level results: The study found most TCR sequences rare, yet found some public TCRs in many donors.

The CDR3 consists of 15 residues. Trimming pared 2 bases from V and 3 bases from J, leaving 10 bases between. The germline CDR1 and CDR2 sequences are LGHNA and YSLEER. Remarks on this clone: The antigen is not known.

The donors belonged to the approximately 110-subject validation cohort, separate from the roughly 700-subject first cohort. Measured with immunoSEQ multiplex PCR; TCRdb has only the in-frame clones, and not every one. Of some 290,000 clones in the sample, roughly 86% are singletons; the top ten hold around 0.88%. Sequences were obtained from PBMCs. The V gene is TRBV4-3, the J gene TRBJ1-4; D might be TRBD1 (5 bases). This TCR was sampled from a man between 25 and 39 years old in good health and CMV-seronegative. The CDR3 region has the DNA TGCGCCAGCAGCCAATCATCCAGGGCTAATGAAAAACTGTTTTTT. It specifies CASSQSSRANEKLFF.